One and the same sample provided the 14 T cell receptor beta chains below, sequenced in a study of shared clonotypes between healthy human individuals. The table came from immunoSEQ multiplex PCR; TCRdb's copy has only in-frame clones and leaves some out. Among a few million clones, around 95% were seen once, and the ten largest hold about 1.7%. In the naive CD8 group, cells lacked CD45RO and were positively selected for CCR7, so terminally differentiated effector memory CD45RA+ cells were left out. The specimen was naive CD8+ T cells from PBMCs. The source of these receptors is a man between 18 and 35 years old in good health. Some clones in this sample may be carry-over from other donors' samples.

V is TRBV28 and J is TRBJ1-2; the D gene is possibly TRBD1 (5 bases). The germline V and J ends were trimmed by 7 bases and 1 base, with 25 bases remaining between them. Germline CDR1 reads MDHEN; CDR2 reads SYDVKM. The CDR3 runs 18 residues. The CDR3 bases are TGTGCCAGCACCCTACGGGGCAGGCGCATAATTGGTAACTATGGCTACACCTTC. Translation: CASTLRGRRIIGNYGYTF.

V and J are TRBV19 and TRBJ2-1; 7 bases match TRBD2. Looked up from germline, CDR1 is LNHDA and CDR2 is SQIVND (reference sequence). The junction had 7 bases not matched to a gene; V was cut back by 5 bases and J by 0 bases. This CDR3 has 16 residues. The CDR3 nucleotides are TGTGCCAGTAGTCCTCAGGGCGGGAGCTCCTACAATGAGCAGTTCTTC. It yields the protein CASSPQGGSSYNEQFF. Using reference TRBV19 and TRBJ2-1 for the parts outside the CDR3, the full variable domain is DGGITQSPKYLFRKEGQNVTLSCEQNLNHDAMYWYRQDPGQGLRLIYYSQIVNDFQKGDIAEGYSVSREKKESFPLTVTSAQKNPTAFYLCASSPQGGSSYNEQFFGPGTRLTVL.

The chain employs TRBV21-1 and TRBJ2-1. TRBV21-1 is a pseudogene locus. The CDR3 has 16 residues. DNA for the CDR3: TGTGCCAGCACCGTTCTTTTCTTGGGACGGAGTAACGAGCAGTTCTTC. This encodes CASTVLFLGRSNEQFF.

The gene calls are TRBV28 and TRBJ1-1, with D maybe TRBD1 (5 bases). Germline CDR1 and CDR2: MDHEN and SYDVKM. CDR3 size: 14 residues. V was trimmed by 6 bases and J by 1 base, leaving 12 bases between them. The CDR3 sequence: CASSRMTANTEAFF. As DNA, the CDR3 is TGTGCCAGCAGCCGGATGACAGCGAACACTGAAGCTTTCTTT.

This chain joins TRBV6-1 and TRBJ2-5; D remains ambiguous. The DNA end lines up better with TRBJ2-7; the J call may be wrong. This CDR3 contains 12 residues. Germline V CDR1 and CDR2: MNHNS, SASEGT. CDR3 bases: TGTGCCAGCAGTGAAATAGTCTACGAGCAGTACTTC. Protein product: CASSEIVYEQYF.

This sequence joins TRBV29-1 and TRBJ1-1; a possible D gene is TRBD1 (5 bases). Germline CDR1 reads SQVTM; CDR2 reads ANQGSEA. V lost 1 base and J lost 0, with 9 bases in between. This CDR3 has 14 residues. This chain's CDR3 is CSVEGATVNTEAFF. The CDR3 DNA follows: TGCAGCGTTGAAGGAGCGACAGTGAACACTGAAGCTTTCTTT. Drawing the rest from reference TRBV29-1 and TRBJ1-1, the complete variable domain is SAVISQKPSRDICQRGTSLTIQCQVDSQVTMMFWYRQQPGQSLTLIATANQGSEATYESGFVIDKFPISRPNLTFSTLTVSNMSPEDSSIYLCSVEGATVNTEAFFGQGTRLTVV.

This clone appeared a few times. This rearrangement joins TRBV19 to TRBJ1-5; D may be TRBD1 (6 bases). V was cut by 5 bases and J by 5 bases, with 10 bases left in between. Germline V gives CDR1 LNHDA, CDR2 SQIVND (reference sequence). CDR3 size: 13 residues. The CDR3 region has the DNA TGTGCCAGTAGTCTAGGGGGATATCAGCCCCAGCATTTT. As protein: CASSLGGYQPQHF.

The chain uses TRBV7-9 and TRBJ1-1, with 10 bases lining up with TRBD1. Germline V gene sequence: CDR1 SEHNR, CDR2 FQNEAQ (reference sequence). The CDR3 sequence is 14 residues long. J gave up 5 bases and V 3 bases, and 3 bases lay outside the gene matches. The CDR3 sequence is CASSFRTGGTEAFF. DNA for the CDR3: TGTGCCAGCAGCTTCCGGACAGGGGGGACTGAAGCTTTCTTT.

J is TRBJ2-7 and V is TRBV9; a weak D match, TRBD1 (5 bases). Trimming shortened V by 1 base and J by 3 bases, and 11 bases separated the two germline ends. Germline assignment: CDR1 SGDLS and CDR2 YYNGEE. The CDR3 extends over 14 amino acids. The CDR3 here is CASSVTGFNYEQYF. Written as DNA, the CDR3 is TGTGCCAGCAGCGTAACAGGCTTCAACTACGAGCAGTACTTC.

This chain joins TRBV7-6 and TRBJ2-1; D unclear. This CDR3 has 15 amino acids. Trimming stripped 5 bases from V and 0 bases from J, with 11 bases between. Germline-derived CDR1 and CDR2 are SGHVS and FNYEAQ. This CDR3 is CASSLTQSSYNEQFF. In DNA, the CDR3 is TGTGCCAGCAGCCTGACTCAGAGCTCCTACAATGAGCAGTTCTTC. The whole variable domain, remainder taken from reference TRBV7-6 and TRBJ2-1, is GAGVSQSPRYKVTKRGQDVALRCDPISGHVSLYWYRQALGQGPEFLTYFNYEAQQDKSGLPNDRFSAERPEGSISTLTIQRTEQRDSAMYRCASSLTQSSYNEQFFGPGTRLTVL.

The J gene is TRBJ2-1, the V gene TRBV28; 10 nucleotides line up with TRBD1. Germline V gene data show CDR1 as MDHEN and CDR2 as SYDVKM. This CDR3 is built from 15 residues. Trimming cost V 6 bases and J 9 bases; bases outside gene matches: 11. CDR3 sequence: CASSSPGQGIGEQFF. The DNA for the CDR3 is TGTGCCAGCAGCAGCCCGGGACAGGGGATAGGTGAGCAGTTCTTC.

This clone was seen only once. The rearrangement uses TRBV7-6 and TRBJ2-3, with D maybe TRBD2 (6 bases). CDR1 is SGHVS, CDR2 FNYEAQ, per germline. The CDR3 has 17 residues. Trimming stripped 5 bases from V and 2 bases from J, with 20 bases between. The CDR3 loop reads CASSREISGRDTDTQYF. The CDR3 nucleotides are TGTGCCAGCAGCCGCGAGATTAGCGGAAGGGACACAGATACGCAGTATTTT.

The V gene is TRBV9, the J gene TRBJ2-3; D is possibly TRBD2 (5 bases). Between the trimmed V and J ends, which lost 4 bases and 2 bases, there was a span of 20 bases. The germline gives CDR1 SGDLS, CDR2 YYNGEE. The CDR3 spans 17 residues. CDR3 sequence (DNA): TGTGCCAGCAGCCCCATCCAGGAGCGGACGACCACAGATACGCAGTATTTT. Translating it yields CASSPIQERTTTDTQYF.

The CDR3 region has the DNA TGTGCCTGGAGCGTAGGGACTGGCTCCGGGGAGCTGTTTTTT. This translates into CAWSVGTGSGELFF. The rearrangement joins TRBV30 to TRBJ2-2, with D possibly matching TRBD2 (6 bases). V shed 3 bases and J shed 6 bases, with 14 bases lying between them. This CDR3 is built from 14 residues. Germline CDR1 is GTSNPN and CDR2 is SVGIG (reference sequence).